This T cell receptor beta chain was recovered during a study of blood T cell repertoires in COVID-19. For the study at large: Samples taken during acute and convalescent COVID-19 were collected in the United States, Italy and Spain. In each case, the material was cDNA or gDNA derived from T cells, B-cell-depleted T cells, or PBMCs.

Methods used by the authors: Estimation of nucleated cell counts was performed using reference gene primer amplification. Sequencing used immunoSEQ multiplex PCR; TCRdb keeps in-frame clones, though not all of them. V, J and clone size reflect that table, while D and trimming were determined from the DNA. Of approximately 100,000 clones detected, 80% to 95% appear once; the ten largest clones hold roughly 0.97%. The V segment lost 3 bases and the J segment 4 bases; nucleotides outside the gene matches: 13. Germline V gene lookup returns CDR1 SGHRS and CDR2 YFSETQ. The CDR3 runs to 16 residues. This chain links TRBV5-1 with TRBJ2-7; 7 nucleotides match TRBD2. Sequencing was carried out using peripheral blood. The receptor comes from a man between 60 and 75 years old with acute or convalescent COVID-19. CDR3 bases: TGCGCCAGCAGCTCGGGCCCCGGGGAGGGGTTATACGAGCAGTACTTC. Its protein product is CASSSGPGEGLYEQYF.